This TCR beta chain was obtained from a study of Graves' ophthalmopathy and Graves' hyperthyroidism. Across the study: The collection of peripheral blood took place at initial diagnosis, before any treatment. Study-level findings and limits: Ophthalmopathy versus stable hyperthyroidism: 13-signature model gave around 90% sensitivity, less than 82% specificity. The authors also found most expanded thyroid clonotypes above 0.001 frequency in blood.

As regards this clonotype: Its cognate antigen is unknown.

TCR beta CDR3 amplification used RNA transcripts. RT-PCR in the first round used HTBI primers; a second-round multiplex PCR followed. TCRdb redid the calling of the multiplex PCR reads with MiXCR, one entry per CDR3 protein. Of under 800,000 distinct CDR3 sequences detected, about 20% appear once; the ten largest clones hold approximately 7%. Hyperthyroidism was classified as stable if no ophthalmopathy occurred within 18 months of follow-up. V was pared by 5 bases and J by 10 bases, with 7 bases of the junction left unmatched. Germline V gene sequence: CDR1 MDHEN, CDR2 SYDVKM. This CDR3 comprises 14 residues.

Sequences were obtained from peripheral blood. The rearrangement joins TRBV28 to TRBJ1-6; 8 nucleotides match TRBD1. The sequence was obtained from a woman in her late teens or twenties with stable Graves' hyperthyroidism. Some clones in this sample may be carry-over from other donors' samples. In nucleotides, the CDR3 is TGTGCCAGCAGTCCTCGGACAGGGCGGTCACCCCTCCACTTT. This gives the protein CASSPRTGRSPLHF.